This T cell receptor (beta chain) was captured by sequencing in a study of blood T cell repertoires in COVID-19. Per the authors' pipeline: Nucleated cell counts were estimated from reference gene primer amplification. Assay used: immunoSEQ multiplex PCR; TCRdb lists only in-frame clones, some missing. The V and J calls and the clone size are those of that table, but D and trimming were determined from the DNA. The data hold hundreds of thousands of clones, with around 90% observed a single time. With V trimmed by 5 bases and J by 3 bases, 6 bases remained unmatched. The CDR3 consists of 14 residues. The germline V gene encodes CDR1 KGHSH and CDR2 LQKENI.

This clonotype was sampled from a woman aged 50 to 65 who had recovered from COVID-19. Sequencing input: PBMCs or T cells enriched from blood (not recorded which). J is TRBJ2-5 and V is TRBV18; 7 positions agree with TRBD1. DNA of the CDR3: TGTGCCAGCTCATCGCGACAGGGTGAAGAGACCCAGTACTTC. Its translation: CASSSRQGEETQYF.